The text below deals with one T cell receptor (beta chain). Its antigen is unidentified. Libraries were prepared by immunoSEQ multiplex PCR; TCRdb keeps only in-frame clonotypes and omits some of them. This sample carries about 25,000 clones, approximately 84% of them seen once, and the ten largest clones take approximately 1.3%. This sample is drawn from a study of T cells in narcolepsy. Findings of the study overall: No autoreactive T cell clone sequences appeared in some memory CD4+ repertoires. Healthy controls reportedly lacked the autoreactive clonotypes serially found in patients' blood.

Germline CDR1 reads SGHNT; CDR2 reads YYREEE (reference sequence). The ends were cut back, 4 bases at V and 3 bases at J, with 14 bases in the middle. The CDR3 is 14 amino acids. The material sequenced was CD45RA- memory CD4+ T cells from PBMCs. The sequence was collected from a human donor with narcolepsy. The rearrangement joins TRBV5-4 to TRBJ2-7; the D gene is possibly TRBD2 (6 bases). CDR3 loop: CASSPGLHDYEQYF. The CDR3 nucleotides read TGTGCCAGCAGCCCCGGACTACACGACTACGAGCAGTACTTC.